This T cell receptor (beta chain) was recorded in a study of shared clonotypes between healthy human individuals (dated by TCRdb to about 2020). Concerning the study at large: The cohort comprised two women and a few men aged 18 to 49 years. The study deeply sequenced blood TCR repertoires of 5 or 6 healthy adults to estimate repertoire size and the extent of clonotype sharing between individuals. Libraries were prepared and TCR repertoires were sequenced by different laboratories using diverse techniques, in order to increase sequencing depth and limit assay-specific biases. Each donor's leukapheresis produced roughly between roughly 0.94 and 9.5 billion PBMCs.

Overall study outcomes, separate from this receptor: Pairwise subsampling indicated that sequencing depth was expected to affect the degree of clonotype sharing among donors. Because the study included a small number of donors, the genetic and exposure-history diversity represented was limited. Only blood was sampled, and tissue TCR repertoires likely differ from those in blood.

Using the deep immunoSEQ assay, TCR CDR3 regions were amplified from genomic DNA by multiplex PCR. For each cell subset, the extracted genomic DNA was distributed evenly across all wells of several immunoSEQ 96-well plates, and each plate served as one replicate. For unsorted PBMC, each replicate PCR was loaded with approximately 330 ng genomic DNA, equivalent to 30,000 or so T cell genomes. Ten immunoSEQ deep assay plates were used to sequence the unsorted PBMC genomic DNA. Purified libraries were quantified with a Qubit 3.0 fluorometer, sized on a Bioanalyzer 2100, and re-quantified with the KAPA Library Quantification kit. Each immunoSEQ 96-well plate was sequenced on its own single-read 150-cycle Illumina NextSeq 550 flow cell. The source study handled its data this way. Because the immunoSEQ output held only junctional sequences and lacked quality scores, the filtering could not match the filtering applied to full-length reads. Sequences were annotated with PyIR, a Python wrapper for IgBLAST v1.9, using IMGT germline references to assign V/J genes and CDR3. Reads were filtered out if the reads had weak V/J assignments (E-value above 1e-6), no CDR3, stop codons, out-of-frame junctions, or ambiguous translated residues. V3J clonotypes were defined as sequences sharing the same inferred V gene, J gene, and CDR3 amino acid sequence. The percentage overlap between two repertoires was calculated by dividing the number of shared unique clonotypes by the size of the smaller repertoire. Richness of each repertoire was evaluated using RTK rarefaction, the Chao1 estimator, and Recon v2.1 estimates of unobserved clonotypes. Drawn from immuneACCESS, this table holds only the in-frame rearrangements with V and J called that TCRdb kept. Clones are partly lost; checked studies trace under half to an unresolved V gene and leave the rest unexplained. V and J calls and clone size are those listed in that table; D and trimming were worked out from the DNA. The sample data list about 450,000 clones, and around 79% of these were observed just once. The leading ten clones occupy roughly 13% of the sample.

CDR1 and CDR2 are read off the germline V gene as MNHNS and SASEGT. Taken from cysteine to phenylalanine, the CDR3 has 15 residues. Only the CDR3 portion is preserved as DNA: 45 bases, with reading frame beginning at the first base. Trimming leaves V shorter by 7 bases and J shorter by 2 bases, with the junction holding 7 bases beyond the gene matches. The donors were healthy, HIV-negative adults who had no recently reported acute infections or vaccinations. Every donor was a Caucasian adult residing in Nashville, Tennessee, USA. For unsorted samples, tens of millions of PBMCs were counted, and genomic DNA was extracted using the QIAamp DNA Blood Mini kit. After blood collection by leukapheresis, PBMCs were isolated using Ficoll-Histopaque density gradient centrifugation and then cryopreserved in the vapor phase of liquid nitrogen. Regarding this clone: Which antigen it targets is not known. Base-call qualities are not available, and no considerably larger clone is one nucleotide away.

The sequence was obtained from a woman aged 40 to 55 in good health. Some clones in this sample may be carry-over from other donors' samples. Source material: PBMCs. The rearrangement combines TRBV6-1 with TRBJ1-5; the junction holds 8 bases that match TRBD1. The sequenced DNA: TGTGCCAGCACCCAAGGGACAGGAGGCAATCAGCCCCAGCATTTT. This translates into CASTQGTGGNQPQHF.